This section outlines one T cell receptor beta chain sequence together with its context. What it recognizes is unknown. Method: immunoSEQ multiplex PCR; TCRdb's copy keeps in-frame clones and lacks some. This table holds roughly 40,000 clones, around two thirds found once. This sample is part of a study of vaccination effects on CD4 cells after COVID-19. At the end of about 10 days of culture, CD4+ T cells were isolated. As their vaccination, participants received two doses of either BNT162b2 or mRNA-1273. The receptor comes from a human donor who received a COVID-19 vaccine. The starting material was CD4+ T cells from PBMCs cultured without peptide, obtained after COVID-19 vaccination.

CDR3 amino acids: CASSLLAGGPTDTQYF. The CDR3 region has the DNA TGTGCCAGCAGCTTACTAGCGGGGGGGCCTACAGATACGCAGTATTTT. The chain recombines TRBV5-6 with TRBJ2-3; TRBD2 matches at 13 bases. The germline V gene encodes CDR1 SGHDT and CDR2 YYEEEE. This CDR3 comprises 16 residues. Germline trimming cut 2 bases from V and 3 bases from J; bases unmatched to any gene: 3.